This T cell receptor beta chain was recovered during a study of shared clonotypes between healthy human individuals. Findings and caveats of the study: What naive subsets generally showed was a larger estimated richness than memory subsets showed. Sequencing depth was expected to influence donor clonotype sharing.

The V segment lost 9 bases and the J segment 6 bases; nucleotides outside the gene matches: 4. Germline CDR1 and CDR2: SNHLY and FYNNEI. The CDR3 is 14 residues long. Here immunoSEQ multiplex PCR was the method, and the copy in TCRdb shows in-frame clones only, minus some. The table includes some 1 million clones, more than 60% detected once. On this clone: The antigen remains undetermined.

The receptor was derived from a man between 18 and 35 years old in good health. The chain is built from TRBV2 and TRBJ2-2, with 13 nucleotides matching TRBD2. The sequenced sample was memory CD4+ T cells sorted from blood. Regarding subset: CD45RA-negative fraction. The DNA of the CDR3 is TGTGCCAGTGGACTAGCGGGAGAGGCCGGGGAGCTGTTTTTT. Protein product: CASGLAGEAGELFF.